This T cell receptor beta chain was found in a study of OX40 agonist ivuxolimab in advanced cancers. On the study more broadly: Prior checkpoint blockade (anti-PD-1, anti-PD-L1 or anti-CTLA-4) was permitted; around 37% had it. Three patients, one with hepatocellular carcinoma and two with cutaneous melanoma, responded partially.

Germline-derived CDR1 and CDR2 are SEHNR and FQNEAQ (reference sequence). The CDR3 extends over 16 amino acids. Trimming removed 4 bases from V and 7 bases from J, with 17 bases in between. TCRdb's table, derived via immunoSEQ multiplex PCR, lists solely in-frame clones and lacks some. The sample has about 15,000 clones, 80% to 95% seen once; the top ten hold about 20%. Study results and caveats: Expansion of clones was among the lowest in partial responders at 0.1-3.0 mg/kg. Blood T cells, both CD4+ and CD8+, expanded clonally by week 6 at 0.1 to 3.0 mg/kg.

Note on this clone: Its target is unknown.

This specimen was CD4+ or CD8+ T cells sorted from blood, taken in a trial of the OX40 agonist ivuxolimab. The chain recombines TRBV7-9 with TRBJ1-6, with no clear D. The receptor was isolated from an adult with an advanced solid tumor such as melanoma, head and neck, liver or kidney cancer. The CDR3 DNA follows: TGTGCCAGCAGCTCCGGACTCACCGGAGGGAATTCACCCCTCCACTTT. Amino acids: CASSSGLTGGNSPLHF.